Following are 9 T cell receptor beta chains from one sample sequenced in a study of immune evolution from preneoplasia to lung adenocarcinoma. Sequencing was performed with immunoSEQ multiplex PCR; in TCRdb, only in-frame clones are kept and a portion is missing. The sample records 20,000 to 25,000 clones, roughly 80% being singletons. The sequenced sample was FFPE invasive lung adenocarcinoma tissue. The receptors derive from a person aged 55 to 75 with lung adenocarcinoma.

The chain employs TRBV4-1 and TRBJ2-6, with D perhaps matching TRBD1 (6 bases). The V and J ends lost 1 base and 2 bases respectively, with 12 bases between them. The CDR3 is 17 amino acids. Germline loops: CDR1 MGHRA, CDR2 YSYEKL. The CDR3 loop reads CASSQGQVITGANVLTF. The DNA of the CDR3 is TGCGCCAGCAGCCAAGGACAGGTTATTACTGGGGCCAACGTCCTGACTTTC.

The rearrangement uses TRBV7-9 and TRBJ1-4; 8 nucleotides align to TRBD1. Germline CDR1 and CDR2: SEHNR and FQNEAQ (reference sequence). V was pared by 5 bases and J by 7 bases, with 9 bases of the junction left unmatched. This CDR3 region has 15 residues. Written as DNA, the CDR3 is TGTGCCAGCAGCCCCCGGGACAGGCCGGGTGAAAAACTGTTTTTT. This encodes CASSPRDRPGEKLFF.

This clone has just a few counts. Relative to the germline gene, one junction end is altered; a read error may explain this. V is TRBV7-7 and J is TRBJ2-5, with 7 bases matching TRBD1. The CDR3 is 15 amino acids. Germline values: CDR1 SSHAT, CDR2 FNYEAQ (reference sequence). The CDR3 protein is CASSLATGSGETQYF. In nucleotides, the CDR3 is TGTGCTAGCAGCTTAGCGACAGGGTCAGGAGAGACCCAGTACTTC.

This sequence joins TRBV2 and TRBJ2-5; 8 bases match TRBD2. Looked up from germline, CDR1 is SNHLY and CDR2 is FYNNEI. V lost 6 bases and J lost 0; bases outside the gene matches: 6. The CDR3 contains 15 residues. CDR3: CASSSLTSDQETQYF. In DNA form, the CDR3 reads TGTGCCAGCAGCAGCCTGACTAGCGACCAAGAGACCCAGTACTTC.

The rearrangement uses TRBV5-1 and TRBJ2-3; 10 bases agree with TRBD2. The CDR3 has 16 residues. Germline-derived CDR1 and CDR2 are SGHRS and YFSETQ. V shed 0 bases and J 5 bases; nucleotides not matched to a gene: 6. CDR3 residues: CASSLEVLAGEDTQYF. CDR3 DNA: TGCGCCAGCAGCTTGGAAGTTCTAGCGGGAGAAGATACGCAGTATTTT.

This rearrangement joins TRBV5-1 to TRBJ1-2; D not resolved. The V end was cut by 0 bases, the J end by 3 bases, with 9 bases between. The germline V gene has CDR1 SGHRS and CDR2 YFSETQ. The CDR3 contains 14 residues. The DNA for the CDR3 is TGCGCCAGCAGCTTGGCGGGCAGTTACTATGGCTACACCTTC. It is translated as CASSLAGSYYGYTF. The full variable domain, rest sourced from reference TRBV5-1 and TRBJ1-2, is KAGVTQTPRYLIKTRGQQVTLSCSPISGHRSVSWYQQTPGQGLQFLFEYFSETQRNKGNFPGRFSGRQFSNSRSEMNVSTLELGDSALYLCASSLAGSYYGYTFGSGTRLTVV.

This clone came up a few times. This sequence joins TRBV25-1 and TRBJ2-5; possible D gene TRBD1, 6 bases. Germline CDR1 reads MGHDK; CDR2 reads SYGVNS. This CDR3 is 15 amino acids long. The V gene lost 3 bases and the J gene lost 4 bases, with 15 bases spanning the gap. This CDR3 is CASSERQDKIETQYF. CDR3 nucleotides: TGTGCCAGCAGTGAGCGACAGGACAAGATAGAGACCCAGTACTTC.

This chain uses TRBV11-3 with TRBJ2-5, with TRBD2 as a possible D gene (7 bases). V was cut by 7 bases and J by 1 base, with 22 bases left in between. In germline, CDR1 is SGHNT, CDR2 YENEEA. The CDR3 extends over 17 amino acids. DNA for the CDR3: TGTGCCAGCACCGCCGGCCAGGGGAAGCGGGGCCAAGAGACCCAGTACTTC. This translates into CASTAGQGKRGQETQYF.

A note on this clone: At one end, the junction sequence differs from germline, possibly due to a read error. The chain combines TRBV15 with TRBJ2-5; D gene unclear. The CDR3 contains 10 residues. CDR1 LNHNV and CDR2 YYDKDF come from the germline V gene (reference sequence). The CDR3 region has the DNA TGTGCCACCAGCAGTCCTGCCCAGCACTTC. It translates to CATSSPAQHF.